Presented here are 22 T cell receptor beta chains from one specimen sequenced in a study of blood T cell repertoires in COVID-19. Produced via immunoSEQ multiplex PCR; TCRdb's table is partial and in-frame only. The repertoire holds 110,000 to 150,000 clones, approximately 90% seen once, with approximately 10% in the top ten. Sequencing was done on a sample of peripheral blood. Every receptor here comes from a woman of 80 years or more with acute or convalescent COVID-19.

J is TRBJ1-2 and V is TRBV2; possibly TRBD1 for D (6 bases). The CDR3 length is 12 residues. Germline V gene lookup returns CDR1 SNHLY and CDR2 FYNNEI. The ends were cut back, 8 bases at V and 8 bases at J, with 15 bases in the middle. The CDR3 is CASRWTVEGYTF. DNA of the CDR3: TGTGCCAGCCGATGGACAGTGGAGGGCTACACCTTC.

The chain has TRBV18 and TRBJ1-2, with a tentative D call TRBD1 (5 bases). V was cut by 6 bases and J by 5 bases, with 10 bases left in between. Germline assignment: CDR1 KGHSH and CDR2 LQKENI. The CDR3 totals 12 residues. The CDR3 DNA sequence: TGTGCCAGCTCCGCGGACACATATGGCTACACCTTC. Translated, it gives CASSADTYGYTF.

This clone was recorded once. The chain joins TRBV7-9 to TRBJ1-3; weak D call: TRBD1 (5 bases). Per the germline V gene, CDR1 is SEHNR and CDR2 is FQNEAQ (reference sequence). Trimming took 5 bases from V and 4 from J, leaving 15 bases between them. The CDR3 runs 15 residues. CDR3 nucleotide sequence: TGTGCCAGCAGCCCAGGTGGGGCCCGAGGAAACACCATATATTTT. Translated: CASSPGGARGNTIYF.

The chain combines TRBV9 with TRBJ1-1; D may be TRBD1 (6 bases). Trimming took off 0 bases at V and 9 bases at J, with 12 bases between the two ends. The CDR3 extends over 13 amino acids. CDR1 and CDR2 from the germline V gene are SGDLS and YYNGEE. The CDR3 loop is CASSVEEGGKAFF. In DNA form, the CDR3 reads TGTGCCAGCAGCGTAGAGGAAGGGGGTAAAGCTTTCTTT.

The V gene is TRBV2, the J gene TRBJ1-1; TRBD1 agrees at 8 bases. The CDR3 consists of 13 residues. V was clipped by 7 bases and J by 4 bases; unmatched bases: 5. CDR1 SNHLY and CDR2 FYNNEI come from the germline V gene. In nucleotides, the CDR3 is TGTGCCAGCACGGACAGGGCTCGCACTGAAGCTTTCTTT. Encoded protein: CASTDRARTEAFF.

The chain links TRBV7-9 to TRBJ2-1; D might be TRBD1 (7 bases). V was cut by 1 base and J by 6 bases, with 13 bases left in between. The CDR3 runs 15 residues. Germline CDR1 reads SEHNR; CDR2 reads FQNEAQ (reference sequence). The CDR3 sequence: CASSLDWQGGNEQFF. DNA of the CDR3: TGTGCCAGCAGCTTAGATTGGCAGGGGGGCAATGAGCAGTTCTTC.

CDR3 loop: CAIPSGGIYGYTF. The CDR3 coding sequence is TGTGCCATCCCCTCTGGGGGGATATATGGCTACACCTTC. The V call is TRBV12-3 or TRBV12-4, the J call TRBJ1-2, with D possibly matching TRBD1 (5 bases). V was cut by 10 bases and J by 5 bases, with 17 bases left in between. This CDR3 has 13 amino acids.

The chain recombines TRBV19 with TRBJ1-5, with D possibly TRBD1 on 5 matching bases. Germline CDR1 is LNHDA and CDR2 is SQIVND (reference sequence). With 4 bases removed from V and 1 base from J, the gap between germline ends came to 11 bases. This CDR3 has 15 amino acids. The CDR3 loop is CASSTQGLSNQPQHF. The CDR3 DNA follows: TGTGCCAGTAGTACCCAGGGACTGAGCAATCAGCCCCAGCATTTT.

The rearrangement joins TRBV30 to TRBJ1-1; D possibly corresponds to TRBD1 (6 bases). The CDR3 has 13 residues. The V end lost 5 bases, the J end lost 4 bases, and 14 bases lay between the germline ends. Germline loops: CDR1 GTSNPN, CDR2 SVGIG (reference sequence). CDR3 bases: TGTGCCTGGTACAGGGTTTGGGGCACTGAAGCTTTCTTT. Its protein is CAWYRVWGTEAFF.

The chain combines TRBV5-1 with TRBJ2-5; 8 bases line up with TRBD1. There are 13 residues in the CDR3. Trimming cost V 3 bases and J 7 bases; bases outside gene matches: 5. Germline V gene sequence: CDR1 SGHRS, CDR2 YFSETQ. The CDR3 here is CASSSGQGPTQYF. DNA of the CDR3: TGCGCCAGCAGCTCTGGACAGGGTCCGACCCAGTACTTC.

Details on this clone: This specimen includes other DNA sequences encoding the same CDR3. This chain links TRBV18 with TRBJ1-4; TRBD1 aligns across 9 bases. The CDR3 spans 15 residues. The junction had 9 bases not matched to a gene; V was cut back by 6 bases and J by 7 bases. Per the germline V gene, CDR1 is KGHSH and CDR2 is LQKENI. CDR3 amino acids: CASSPPGQGGEKLFF. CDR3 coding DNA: TGTGCCAGCTCCCCCCCGGGACAGGGCGGTGAAAAACTGTTTTTT.

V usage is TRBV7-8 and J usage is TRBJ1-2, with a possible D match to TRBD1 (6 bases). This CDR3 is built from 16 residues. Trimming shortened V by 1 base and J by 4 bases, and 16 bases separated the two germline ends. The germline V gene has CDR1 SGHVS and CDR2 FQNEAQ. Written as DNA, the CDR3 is TGTGCCAGCAGCTTAGACAATAACAGGGTGGGCTATGGCTACACCTTC. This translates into CASSLDNNRVGYGYTF.

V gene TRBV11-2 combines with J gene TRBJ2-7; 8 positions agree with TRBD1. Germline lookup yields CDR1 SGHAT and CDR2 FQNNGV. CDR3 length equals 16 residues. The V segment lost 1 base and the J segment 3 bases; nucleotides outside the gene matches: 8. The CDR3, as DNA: TGTGCCAGCAGCTTAGGGCCGCAGGGGGCTTTCTACGAGCAGTACTTC. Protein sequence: CASSLGPQGAFYEQYF.

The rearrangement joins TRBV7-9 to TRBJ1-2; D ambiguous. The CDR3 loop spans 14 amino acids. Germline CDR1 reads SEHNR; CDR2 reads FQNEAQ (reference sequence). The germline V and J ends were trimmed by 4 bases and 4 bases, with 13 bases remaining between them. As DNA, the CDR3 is TGTGCCAGCAGCTCCGGACGGGAGGGCTATGGCTACACCTTC. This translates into CASSSGREGYGYTF.

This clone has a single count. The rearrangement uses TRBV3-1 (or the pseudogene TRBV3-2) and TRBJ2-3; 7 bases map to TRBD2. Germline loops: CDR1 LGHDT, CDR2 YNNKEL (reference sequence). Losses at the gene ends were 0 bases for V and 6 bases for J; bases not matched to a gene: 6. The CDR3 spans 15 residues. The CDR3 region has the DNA TGTGCCAGCAGCCAAGATGGGGGACTACGCGATACGCAGTATTTT. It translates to CASSQDGGLRDTQYF.

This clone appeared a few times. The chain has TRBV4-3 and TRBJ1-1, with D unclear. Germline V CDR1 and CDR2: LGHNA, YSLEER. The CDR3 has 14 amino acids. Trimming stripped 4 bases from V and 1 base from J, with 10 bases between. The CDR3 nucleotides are TGCGCCAGCAGCCTAATGAGGGAGAACACTGAAGCTTTCTTT. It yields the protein CASSLMRENTEAFF.

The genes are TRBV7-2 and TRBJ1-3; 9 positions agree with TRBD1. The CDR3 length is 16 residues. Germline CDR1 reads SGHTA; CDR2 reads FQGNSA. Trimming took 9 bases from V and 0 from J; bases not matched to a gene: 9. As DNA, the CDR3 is TGTGCCAGTAGACTCGGGACAGGGAACTCTGGAAACACCATATATTTT. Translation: CASRLGTGNSGNTIYF.

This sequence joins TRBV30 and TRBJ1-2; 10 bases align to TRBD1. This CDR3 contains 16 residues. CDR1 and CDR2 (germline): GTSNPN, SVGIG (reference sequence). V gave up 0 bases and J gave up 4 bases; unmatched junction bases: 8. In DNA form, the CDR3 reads TGTGCCTGGAGTGTACCTCCGGGACAGGGGACCTATGGCTACACCTTC. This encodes CAWSVPPGQGTYGYTF.

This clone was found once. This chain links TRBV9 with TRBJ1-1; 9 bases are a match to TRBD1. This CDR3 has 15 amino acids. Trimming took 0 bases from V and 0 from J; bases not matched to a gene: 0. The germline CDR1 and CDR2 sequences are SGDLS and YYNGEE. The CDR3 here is CASSVGDRVNTEAFF. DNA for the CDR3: TGTGCCAGCAGCGTAGGGGACAGGGTGAACACTGAAGCTTTCTTT.

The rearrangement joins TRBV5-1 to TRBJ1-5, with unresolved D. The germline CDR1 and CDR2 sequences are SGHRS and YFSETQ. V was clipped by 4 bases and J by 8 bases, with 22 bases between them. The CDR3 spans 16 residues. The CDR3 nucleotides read TGCGCCAGCAGCCCGGCAGGAAGCTATAGCGGGGAGCCCCAGCATTTT. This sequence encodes CASSPAGSYSGEPQHF.

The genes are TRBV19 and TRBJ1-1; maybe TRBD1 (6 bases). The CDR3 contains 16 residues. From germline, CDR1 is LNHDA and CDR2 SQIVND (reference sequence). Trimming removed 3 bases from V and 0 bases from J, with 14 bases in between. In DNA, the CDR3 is TGTGCCAGTAGTATTTGGGGGCAGCCTATGAACACTGAAGCTTTCTTT. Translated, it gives CASSIWGQPMNTEAFF. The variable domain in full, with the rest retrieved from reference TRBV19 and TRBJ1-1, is DGGITQSPKYLFRKEGQNVTLSCEQNLNHDAMYWYRQDPGQGLRLIYYSQIVNDFQKGDIAEGYSVSREKKESFPLTVTSAQKNPTAFYLCASSIWGQPMNTEAFFGQGTRLTVV.

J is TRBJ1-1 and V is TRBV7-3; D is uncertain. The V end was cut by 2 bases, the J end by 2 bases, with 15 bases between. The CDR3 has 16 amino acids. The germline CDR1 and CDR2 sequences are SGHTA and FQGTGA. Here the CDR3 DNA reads TGTGCCAGCAGCTTAGGTAGTAGTGGCGGAAACACTGAAGCTTTCTTT. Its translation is CASSLGSSGGNTEAFF.